This T cell receptor (beta chain) was sequenced for a study of cytomegalovirus exposure and HLA in healthy donors. The study, taken as a whole, reports: A later analysis reportedly found that, within productive TCRs, an Asian-associated ancestry cluster had fewer N-insertions than the mean observed across the roughly 690 donors. Differences between HLA loci emerged in a later analysis of TCR association rates, with DRB1 most and HLA-C fewest. The authors considered a cluster of highly shared sequence variants likely to be a sequencing artifact. Reported performance of the classifier showed diagnosis of cytomegalovirus status with high specificity and sensitivity.

Primers for the PCR totalled 60 Vbeta and 13 Jbeta. Profiled with immunoSEQ multiplex PCR; TCRdb holds only in-frame clones, not every one. Counted here are fewer than 120,000 clones, roughly three quarters occurring once; the ten biggest clones make up about 6.6%. Comments on this clone: The target antigen is unknown.

The TCR originated in a young man in good health and CMV-seropositive. Sequenced input: PBMCs.

For the CDR3, the DNA is TGTGCCAGCAGTATCCGGACTAGCGGAAAAAACATTCAGTACTTC. Its translation: CASSIRTSGKNIQYF. The chain recombines TRBV6-6 with TRBJ2-4, with 10 bases aligning to TRBD2. Germline V CDR1 and CDR2: MNHNY, SVGAGI (reference sequence). The ends lost 5 bases at V and 4 bases at J; junction bases unmatched: 5. This CDR3 is 15 amino acids long.